The 9 T cell receptor beta chains below come from one sample, sequenced in a study of T cell repertoires in cytomegalovirus infection. TCRdb used MiXCR to reprocess the reads, holding one entry per CDR3 protein. This sample has some 600,000 distinct CDR3 sequences, with more than 20% found just once. Sequenced sample: CD8+ T cells from PBMCs. The receptor set was obtained from a human donor in good health (CMV status not recorded). Some clones in this sample may be carry-over from other donors' samples.

This clonotype has only a few counts. This sequence joins TRBV15 and TRBJ2-7, with D possibly called TRBD1 or TRBD2 (6 bases each). Trimming shortened V by 2 bases and J by 9 bases, and 14 bases separated the two germline ends. The CDR3 runs 13 residues. The V gene's germline CDR1 is LNHNV and CDR2 YYDKDF (reference sequence). The CDR3 protein is CATSRSTGRGQYF. The CDR3 DNA is TGTGCCACCAGCAGATCCACAGGGCGGGGGCAGTACTTC.

The rearrangement uses TRBV12-3 or TRBV12-4 and TRBJ2-2, with D unresolved. V lost 7 bases and J 8 bases, leaving 8 bases between the germline ends. This CDR3 contains 11 residues. The CDR3 coding sequence is TGTGCCAGCATCTATGGTGGGGAGCTGTTTTTT. Translating it yields CASIYGGELFF.

This clonotype came up many times. The V gene is TRBV7-8, the J gene TRBJ2-3, with D unresolved. Germline V lookup: CDR1 SGHVS, CDR2 FQNEAQ. Trimming stripped 0 bases from V and 4 bases from J, with 14 bases between. CDR3 size: 16 residues. The CDR3 DNA reads as TGTGCCAGCAGCTTAGCGCTTTTTACCGAGGCAGATACGCAGTATTTT. Amino acid sequence: CASSLALFTEADTQYF.

The CDR3 bases are TGCAGTGCTAGAGGGACAACTAACATTCAGTACTTC. It encodes CSARGTTNIQYF. V is TRBV20-1 and J is TRBJ2-4; a weak D match, TRBD1 (5 bases). Germline V gives CDR1 DFQATT, CDR2 SNEGSKA (reference sequence). Trimming left V 1 base short and J 7 bases short, with 8 bases between. This CDR3 has 12 amino acids.

In its sample, this clonotype was seen a few times. J is TRBJ2-6 and V is TRBV18; 9 bases map to TRBD1. CDR3 size: 16 residues. V shed 5 bases and J 0 bases; nucleotides not matched to a gene: 2. The germline gives CDR1 KGHSH, CDR2 LQKENI. The CDR3 is CASSGTGNSGANVLTF. Written as DNA, the CDR3 is TGTGCCAGCTCAGGGACAGGGAACTCTGGGGCCAACGTCCTGACTTTC.

This clonotype has just a few counts. This rearrangement joins TRBV2 to TRBJ2-2, with 8 bases lining up with TRBD1. The junction had 12 bases not matched to a gene; V was cut back by 5 bases and J by 7 bases. The CDR3 contains 16 residues. Germline V gene data show CDR1 as SNHLY and CDR2 as FYNNEI. The CDR3 DNA is TGTGCCAGCAGTCCACCCTCGACAGGGGCAGGCGGGGAGCTGTTTTTT. It encodes CASSPPSTGAGGELFF.

This clonotype was counted many times. V usage is TRBV6-2 or TRBV6-3 and J usage is TRBJ2-1; D is tentatively TRBD1 or TRBD2 (7 bases each). There are 17 residues in the CDR3. The germline gives CDR1 MNHEY, CDR2 SVGEGT. Deletions cut 4 bases from V and 6 bases from J, with 22 bases between. The CDR3 spells CASSFGGGGDLGNEQFF. In DNA, the CDR3 is TGTGCCAGCAGTTTTGGGGGAGGGGGCGATTTGGGCAATGAGCAGTTCTTC.

Points on this clonotype: A read error is possible here, since a much larger clone lies one base away. The chain carries TRBV7-9 and TRBJ2-5; D possibly corresponds to TRBD1 (5 bases). Trimming cost V 5 bases and J 2 bases, with 9 bases left between them. This CDR3 spans 13 amino acids. Germline lookup yields CDR1 SEHNR and CDR2 FQNEAQ (reference sequence). The CDR3 DNA reads as TGTGCCAGCAGCATCCCAGGGCAAGAGACCCAGTACTTC. Its translation is CASSIPGQETQYF.

This clonotype was seen a few times. This chain connects TRBV19 to TRBJ2-2; a possible D gene is TRBD2 (5 bases). CDR1 and CDR2 (germline): LNHDA, SQIVND (reference sequence). V was trimmed by 3 bases and J by 1 base, leaving 15 bases between them. The CDR3 extends over 17 amino acids. The DNA for the CDR3 is TGTGCCAGTAGTATTCTCCTCGAACTAGAGAACACCGGGGAGCTGTTTTTT. This gives the protein CASSILLELENTGELFF.